Here is one T cell receptor beta chain with its context. This clone was found a few times. Its recognized antigen is unknown. No quality values exist for individual bases; no much larger clone is one base distant. The sample is drawn from a study of shared clonotypes between healthy human individuals (TCRdb year 2020). Notes on the research overall: Three men and two women, aged 18 to 49 years, made up the cohort. Different laboratories and diverse techniques were used to prepare libraries and sequence TCR repertoires, to increase sequencing depth and limit assay-specific biases. Per donor, leukapheresis produced somewhere between about 0.8 and 9 billion PBMCs. For each donor, CD4 naive and CD4 memory were each run on three plates, CD8 naive on two plates, and CD8 memory on one plate. To estimate repertoire size and how much clonotypes are shared between individuals, the study performed deep sequencing of blood TCR repertoires from about five healthy adults. Points the paper makes about the study in general: Larger estimated clonotype richness was generally found for naive subsets than for memory subsets. About 5% of naive CD4, 3.5% of naive CD8, approximately 2% of memory CD4, and 0.35% to 0.5% of memory CD8 clonotypes were shared across several donors. Even with the large sequencing depth, rarefaction of the sorted-subset datasets indicated that sequencing was incomplete. Higher generation probabilities were observed for clonotypes shared by all four sorted-subset donors than for non-shared clonotypes. Sampling was limited to blood, and TCR repertoires in tissue likely differ from TCR repertoires in blood. The small number of donors limited the genetic and exposure-history diversity represented. Based on pairwise subsampling, the degree of clonotype sharing among donors was expected to be affected by sequencing depth.

TCR CDR3 regions were amplified from genomic DNA by multiplex PCR using the deep immunoSEQ assay. Genomic DNA extracted from each cell subset was distributed evenly over all wells of several immunoSEQ 96-well plates, and each plate served as one replicate. Each replicate PCR for sorted subsets received about 0.2 ug genomic DNA, equal to roughly 33,000 T cell genomes. Purified libraries were measured with a Qubit 3.0 fluorometer, size-checked on a Bioanalyzer 2100, and measured again with the KAPA Library Quantification kit. Every immunoSEQ 96-well plate was sequenced on a separate single-read 150-cycle Illumina NextSeq 550 flow cell. The original pipeline was this. Because only junctional sequences without quality scores were contained in the immunoSEQ output, filtering matching that applied to full-length reads could not be performed. Sequences were annotated with PyIR, a Python wrapper for IgBLAST v1.9, and V/J genes and CDR3 were assigned using IMGT germline references. Reads with weak V/J assignments (E-value above 1e-6), missing CDR3, stop codons, out-of-frame junctions, or ambiguous translated residues were removed. V3J clonotypes were defined by identical inferred V gene, J gene, and CDR3 amino acid sequence. Percentage overlap between repertoires was computed as shared unique clonotypes divided by the size of the smaller repertoire. Repertoire richness was assessed with RTK rarefaction, the Chao1 estimator, and Recon v2.1 estimates of unobserved clonotypes. Generation probabilities for all TCRbeta clonotypes obtained by the gDNA method from several donors were computed using OLGA. What TCRdb holds here is the immuneACCESS table cut down to in-frame rearrangements. Part of the clones is not present; checked against another copy, under half of the missing clones reflect an unresolved V gene, and the others are unexplained. The DNA gave D and trimming, while V, J and clone size come from that table. Present in this sample are roughly 2.5 million clones, approximately 90% of which were seen just once. Clones ranked in the top ten supply over 0.12% of the sample.

V sheds 1 base and J sheds 4 bases, leaving 7 bases between their ends. CDR1 and CDR2 are read off the germline V gene (reference sequence) as LNHDA and SQIVND. The CDR3 runs 13 residues from the cysteine to the phenylalanine. Only the CDR3 portion is preserved as DNA: 39 bases, with reading frame beginning at the first base. The donors were healthy, HIV-negative adults with no recently reported acute infections or vaccinations. Only Caucasian adults living in Nashville, Tennessee, USA were represented among the donors. CD4+ T cells were enriched by magnetic negative selection; naive cells were then positively selected on CD45RA, and the negative fraction formed the memory subset. Blood was collected by leukapheresis, and PBMCs were isolated by Ficoll-Histopaque density gradient centrifugation and then cryopreserved in liquid nitrogen vapor phase. Analytical flow cytometry was used to check the purity and quantity of each magnetically sorted T cell population. Genomic DNA was isolated from every sorted fraction and measured by UV absorbance on a Nanodrop 2000c.

The clonotype originates from a man aged 18 to 29 in good health. The sample comprised naive CD4+ T cells sorted from blood. Taken with the paper, the label for cell subset or site translates to: CD45RA+ positively selected. The rearrangement joined TRBV19 to TRBJ1-1; TRBD1 is perhaps the D gene, given 5 matching bases. The DNA sequence reads TGTGCCAGTAGTATAGGACAGCTCACTGAAGCTTTCTTT. It codes for CASSIGQLTEAFF. Extended through the reference TRBV19 and TRBJ1-1 proteins, this CDR3 yields the full variable domain: DGGITQSPKYLFRKEGQNVTLSCEQNLNHDAMYWYRQDPGQGLRLIYYSQIVNDFQKGDIAEGYSVSREKKESFPLTVTSAQKNPTAFYLCASSIGQLTEAFFGQGTRLTVV.